The 12 T cell receptor beta chains listed next were all sequenced from one sample in a study of cytomegalovirus exposure and HLA in healthy donors. Primers: 60 Vbeta forward and 13 Jbeta reverse. Using immunoSEQ multiplex PCR, the repertoire was profiled, and TCRdb retains in-frame clones only, with some absent. The sample shows about 110,000 clones, around 76% of them seen only once. Sample: PBMCs. The receptors stem from a man aged 25-45 years in good health and CMV-seropositive.

The chain employs TRBV7-6 and TRBJ2-1; D might be TRBD1 (6 bases). Germline CDR1 and CDR2: SGHVS and FNYEAQ. V dropped 3 bases and J dropped 6 bases, with 9 bases sitting between them. The CDR3 spans 13 residues. The CDR3, as DNA: TGTGCCAGCAGCTTGGTCAGGGGCAATGAGCAGTTCTTC. Translating it yields CASSLVRGNEQFF.

The rearrangement links TRBV28 to TRBJ1-1; 7 bases align to TRBD1. V was pared by 7 bases and J by 5 bases, with 25 bases of the junction left unmatched. The CDR3 spans 19 residues. The V gene's germline CDR1 is MDHEN and CDR2 SYDVKM. This CDR3 reads CASIPRGTYLIFLGTEAFF. The CDR3 DNA reads TGTGCCAGCATCCCCAGGGGGACATACCTAATTTTCCTAGGTACTGAAGCTTTCTTT.

The chain uses TRBV18 and TRBJ1-1, with D uncertain. This CDR3 region has 15 residues. Germline V gives CDR1 KGHSH, CDR2 LQKENI. Trimming stripped 6 bases from V and 5 bases from J, with 19 bases between. CDR3 in DNA: TGTGCCAGCTCCCTCAAGGAGGGAAAACGGACTGAAGCTTTCTTT. This encodes CASSLKEGKRTEAFF.

The chain uses TRBV5-6 and TRBJ2-1; D is possibly TRBD1 (6 bases). Germline V lookup: CDR1 SGHDT, CDR2 YYEEEE. The CDR3 extends over 15 amino acids. V shed 0 bases and J shed 4 bases, with 11 bases lying between them. CDR3 sequence: CASSLEDRGYNEQFF. CDR3 DNA sequence: TGTGCCAGCAGCTTGGAAGATAGGGGGTACAATGAGCAGTTCTTC.

The J gene is TRBJ2-7, the V gene TRBV6-1; D call uncertain. CDR3 length: 16 residues. Trimming removed 2 bases at V and 2 bases at J, with 16 bases between. Germline V gene lookup returns CDR1 MNHNS and CDR2 SASEGT. DNA of the CDR3: TGTGCCAGCAGTGAAAAAGAGGCATCGGATACCTACGAGCAGTACTTC. As protein: CASSEKEASDTYEQYF.

The chain recombines TRBV2 with TRBJ2-7, with 7 bases fitting TRBD1. The germline gives CDR1 SNHLY, CDR2 FYNNEI. CDR3 length: 15 residues. J was trimmed by 2 bases and V by 6 bases; bases with no gene match: 10. The CDR3 reads CASRGQLGSPYEQYF. The CDR3, as DNA: TGTGCCAGCAGGGGACAGTTGGGATCCCCCTACGAGCAGTACTTC.

The chain combines TRBV19 with TRBJ2-1, with no clear D. The V gene lost 2 bases and the J gene lost 0 bases, with 11 bases spanning the gap. The CDR3 has 16 amino acids. The germline V gene has CDR1 LNHDA and CDR2 SQIVND (reference sequence). CDR3 region: CASSISAASSYNEQFF. The CDR3, as DNA: TGTGCCAGTAGTATAAGCGCGGCGAGCTCCTACAATGAGCAGTTCTTC.

The rearrangement joins TRBV6-5 to TRBJ2-7; D gene unclear. The CDR3 has 14 residues. The V end was cut by 0 bases, the J end by 2 bases, with 8 bases between. Germline lookup yields CDR1 MNHEY and CDR2 SVGAGI. The CDR3 region is CASSYSAEPYEQYF. In nucleotides, the CDR3 is TGTGCCAGCAGTTACTCGGCAGAACCCTACGAGCAGTACTTC.

The V and J genes are TRBV7-2 and TRBJ2-7; the match to TRBD2 covers 10 bases. The CDR3 spans 16 residues. The germline V gene has CDR1 SGHTA and CDR2 FQGNSA. The V gene end was trimmed by 2 bases and the J gene end by 6 bases; junction bases not matched to a gene: 10. This CDR3 is CASSLMSGGASLEQYF. In DNA, the CDR3 is TGTGCCAGCAGCTTAATGAGCGGGGGGGCCTCCCTCGAGCAGTACTTC.

The J gene is TRBJ2-7, the V gene TRBV11-3; 7 nucleotides align to TRBD1. Germline V gives CDR1 SGHNT, CDR2 YENEEA. CDR3 size: 13 residues. V was clipped by 3 bases and J by 6 bases; unmatched bases: 5. In DNA form, the CDR3 reads TGTGCCAGCAGCTTGGGACGGACAGGCGAGCAGTACTTC. This sequence encodes CASSLGRTGEQYF.

The J gene is TRBJ1-5, the V gene TRBV4-1, with 7 bases identical to TRBD1. Trimming removed 1 base from V and 0 bases from J; junction bases left unmatched: 0. This CDR3 is 15 amino acids long. From germline, CDR1 is MGHRA and CDR2 YSYEKL. CDR3 DNA sequence: TGCGCCAGCAGCCAAGGGACAGGTAGCAATCAGCCCCAGCATTTT. As protein: CASSQGTGSNQPQHF.

This clone was counted only a few times. The V call is TRBV10-1, the J call TRBJ2-7; D remains unclear. V lost 2 bases to trimming and J lost 2 bases, with 7 bases between them. CDR1 and CDR2 from the germline V gene are WNHNN and SYGVQD (reference sequence). This CDR3 has 13 amino acids. CDR3 region: CASSELVTYEQYF. CDR3 bases: TGCGCCAGCAGTGAGCTAGTTACCTACGAGCAGTACTTC.